This TCR beta chain was recorded in a study of T cells after yellow fever vaccination (dated by TCRdb to about 2019). For the wider study: The SMART-Seq v4 Ultra Low Input RNA kit was used to prepare libraries from fractions with low cell numbers. Bulk PBMC replicates and cell subsets were isolated from blood drawn at multiple timepoints before and after both primary and secondary immunization. Two healthy male donors made up the cohort, one aged 18 to 30 years and the other aged 30 to 39 years. To track T-cell clones before and after primary and booster YFV17D yellow fever vaccination, bulk TCR alpha and beta repertoires were sequenced longitudinally. The research as a whole found: Compared with the primary T-cell response, the secondary T-cell response was weaker but faster, peaking on day 5 rather than day 15. Most clones expanded after primary vaccination (96% of CD4 and 88% of CD8) were re-detected after the booster, suggesting that broad memory maintenance occurred. The study included only two donors, which limits how far the findings can be generalized. A small share of clonotypes occurred in both CD4 and CD8 compartments, likely arising from convergent recombination. FACS-sorted repertoires could contain abundant contaminating clonotypes from the bulk population, so computational filtering was required.

This clonotype was counted many times. What this receptor recognizes is not known. No quality values exist for individual bases; no much larger clone is one base distant. TCR cDNA was made using 5'RACE template switching, a step that added a universal primer site and unique molecular identifiers. Priming for cDNA synthesis came from both the TCR alpha and TCR beta constant segments. Library amplification involved two PCR steps, and the second step added sample barcodes and sequencing adapters. Sequencing of libraries was performed on Illumina HiSeq 2500 (2x100 bp) or NovaSeq (2x150 bp). The source study handled its data this way. MIGEC handled demultiplexing of reads and collapsing into UMI consensus sequences, while MiXCR performed V(D)J alignment. Vaccine-responding clonotypes were identified with edgeR using replicate PBMC samples, with FDR below 0.01 and a log2 fold change above 5 up to day 15 being required. Each bulk clonotype received a CD4 or CD8 identity based on whether the sequenced CD4 or CD8 repertoire contained that clonotype at higher abundance. TCRdb redid the processing of the public reads, applying fastp at Q25 and MiXCR, and retained in-frame beta chains. CDR3 protein duplicates are merged, each entry listing the most common genes and DNA. None of the V and J calls come from the authors' own analysis; TCRdb made them. In this sample the table shows approximately 180,000 distinct CDR3 sequences, 5.5% to 7.5% of which occur a single time. The leading ten clones occupy about 2.8% of the sample.

CDR1 SGDLS and CDR2 YYNGEE were looked up in the germline V gene. V and J are truncated by 0 bases and 4 bases respectively, leaving an intervening sequence of 13 bases. The CDR3 holds 15 amino acids from the cysteine to the phenylalanine. Of all the DNA, just the CDR3 is kept, 45 bases in frame from base 1. The sample's treatment or condition label, decoded: live attenuated yellow fever vaccine strain. PBMCs were isolated from peripheral blood using a standard Ficoll-Paque protocol. Dynabeads CD4 and CD8 positive selection kits were used to isolate the CD4 and CD8 T-cell fractions. TriZol was used to extract RNA from bulk PBMCs, CD4 and CD8 fractions, and dextramer-positive and dextramer-negative fractions.

The chain employs TRBV9 and TRBJ2-5; 6 matching bases give a weak D call of TRBD2. This material consisted of CD4+ T cells sorted from PBMCs, taken on the day of the first yellow fever vaccination. This TCR derives from a man younger than 35 who received the YFV17D yellow fever vaccine. In nucleotides, the sequence is TGTGCCAGCAGCGTAGCGGCGGGGTTGGGAGAGACCCAGTACTTC. Translated, it gives CASSVAAGLGETQYF.